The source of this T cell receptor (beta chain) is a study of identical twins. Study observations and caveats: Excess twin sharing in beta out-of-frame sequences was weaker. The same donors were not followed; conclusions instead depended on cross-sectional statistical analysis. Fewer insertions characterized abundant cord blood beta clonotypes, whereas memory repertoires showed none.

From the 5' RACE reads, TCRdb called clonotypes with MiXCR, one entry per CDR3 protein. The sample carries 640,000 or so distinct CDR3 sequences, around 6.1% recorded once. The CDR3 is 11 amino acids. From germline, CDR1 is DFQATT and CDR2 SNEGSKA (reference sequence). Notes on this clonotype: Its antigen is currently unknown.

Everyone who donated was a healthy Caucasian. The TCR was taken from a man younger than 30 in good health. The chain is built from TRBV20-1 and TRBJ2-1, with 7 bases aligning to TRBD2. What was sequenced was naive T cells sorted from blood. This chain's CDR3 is CGGRAGNEQFF. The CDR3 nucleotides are TGCGGTGGGAGGGCCGGCAATGAGCAGTTCTTC.